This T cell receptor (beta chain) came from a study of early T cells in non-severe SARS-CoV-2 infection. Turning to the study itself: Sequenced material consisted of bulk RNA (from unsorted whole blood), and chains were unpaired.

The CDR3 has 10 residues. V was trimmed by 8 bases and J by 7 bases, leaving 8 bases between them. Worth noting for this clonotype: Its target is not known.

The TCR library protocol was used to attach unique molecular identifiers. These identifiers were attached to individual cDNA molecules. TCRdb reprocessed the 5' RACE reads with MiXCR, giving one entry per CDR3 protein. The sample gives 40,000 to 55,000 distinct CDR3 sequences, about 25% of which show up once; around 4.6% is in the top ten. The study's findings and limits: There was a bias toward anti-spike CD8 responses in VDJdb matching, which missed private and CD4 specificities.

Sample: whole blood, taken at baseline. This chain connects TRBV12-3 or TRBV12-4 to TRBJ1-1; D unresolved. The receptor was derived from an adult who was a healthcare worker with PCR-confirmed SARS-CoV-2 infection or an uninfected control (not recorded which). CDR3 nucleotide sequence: TGTGCCAGCGGGAGGGTTGAAGCTTTCTTT. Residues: CASGRVEAFF.